These 15 T cell receptor beta chains share one sample of origin, sequenced in a study of blood T cell repertoires in COVID-19. Method: immunoSEQ multiplex PCR; TCRdb's copy keeps in-frame clones and lacks some. The table records about 90,000 clones, about nine tenths of them present only once. Sequenced input: peripheral blood. All receptors come from a male donor with acute or convalescent COVID-19.

The chain is built from TRBV10-2 and TRBJ1-1, with D possibly matching TRBD1 (6 bases). Germline CDR1 WSHSY, CDR2 SAAADI. The ends were cut back, 6 bases at V and 4 bases at J, with 15 bases in the middle. The CDR3 runs 14 residues. The CDR3 loop reads CASSANRVGTEAFF. The CDR3 DNA sequence: TGCGCCAGCAGCGCAAACAGGGTCGGCACTGAAGCTTTCTTT.

The V gene is TRBV5-1, the J gene TRBJ1-4; a weak D match, TRBD1 (6 bases). The germline V and J ends were trimmed by 0 bases and 5 bases, with 11 bases remaining between them. The CDR3 is made up of 15 amino acids. CDR1 is SGHRS, CDR2 YFSETQ, per germline. This chain's CDR3 is CASSLDGRGNEKLFF. In nucleotides, the CDR3 is TGCGCCAGCAGCTTGGATGGCAGGGGAAATGAAAAACTGTTTTTT.

This rearrangement joins TRBV27 to TRBJ1-1; D is perhaps TRBD1 (6 bases). The V end lost 3 bases, the J end lost 7 bases, and 15 bases lay between the germline ends. The CDR3 has 14 amino acids. Germline values: CDR1 MNHEY, CDR2 SMNVEV (reference sequence). CDR3 in amino acids: CASSFSGGPDEAFF. CDR3 sequence (DNA): TGTGCCAGCAGTTTCTCGGGGGGGCCAGATGAAGCTTTCTTT.

V and J are TRBV3-1 (or the pseudogene TRBV3-2) and TRBJ1-2; possibly TRBD1 for D (6 bases). The CDR3 is made up of 14 amino acids. Deletions cut 1 base from V and 4 bases from J, with 10 bases between. CDR1 and CDR2 (germline): LGHDT, YNNKEL (reference sequence). The DNA for the CDR3 is TGTGCCAGCAGCCAAGCTGGACAGACCTATGGCTACACCTTC. Encoded protein: CASSQAGQTYGYTF.

V is TRBV2 and J is TRBJ2-7, with D perhaps matching TRBD2 (5 bases). Germline V gene sequence: CDR1 SNHLY, CDR2 FYNNEI. V lost 5 bases and J lost 0, with 14 bases in between. CDR3 size: 15 residues. CDR3: CASSTERASSYEQYF. DNA of the CDR3: TGTGCCAGCAGTACGGAGAGGGCGAGCTCCTACGAGCAGTACTTC.

Relative to its sample, this clone is medium-sized. V gene TRBV5-1 combines with J gene TRBJ1-1; D remains unclear. The germline gives CDR1 SGHRS, CDR2 YFSETQ. V was trimmed by 0 bases and J by 7 bases, leaving 10 bases between them. This CDR3 comprises 13 residues. The CDR3 is CASSLGQAGEAFF. The CDR3 DNA reads TGCGCCAGCAGCTTGGGGCAGGCCGGTGAAGCTTTCTTT.

V is TRBV4-1 and J is TRBJ1-2; a weak D match, TRBD1 (5 bases). V dropped 2 bases and J dropped 8 bases, with 21 bases sitting between them. This CDR3 is 16 amino acids long. The germline V gene has CDR1 MGHRA and CDR2 YSYEKL. Here the CDR3 reads CASSQTRDAGPRGYTF. CDR3 DNA sequence: TGCGCCAGCAGCCAAACCCGGGACGCGGGGCCTAGGGGCTACACCTTC.

The V call is TRBV10-3, the J call TRBJ2-2; 10 nucleotides agree with TRBD2. With 6 bases clipped from V and 6 bases from J, the junction kept 7 bases outside the gene matches. Germline V CDR1 and CDR2: ENHRY, SYGVKD. The CDR3 is made up of 15 amino acids. The CDR3 loop is CAIRGSGGAAGELFF. The CDR3 DNA reads as TGTGCCATCAGGGGCAGCGGGGGGGCGGCCGGGGAGCTGTTTTTT.

The CDR3 DNA follows: TGTGCCAGCTCACCCTTCACTACTATTGGACAGGCGTATCAGCCCCAGCATTTT. Amino acids: CASSPFTTIGQAYQPQHF. The rearrangement uses TRBV18 and TRBJ1-5, with 7 bases that match TRBD1. This CDR3 is 18 amino acids long. Looked up from germline, CDR1 is KGHSH and CDR2 is LQKENI. The trim removed 3 bases at V and 5 bases at J, leaving 16 bases unmatched.

This clone was counted a few times. The rearrangement joins TRBV5-4 to TRBJ2-5; tentative D call: TRBD2 (7 bases). The germline gives CDR1 SGHNT, CDR2 YYREEE (reference sequence). The CDR3 is made up of 15 amino acids. V was pared by 4 bases and J by 1 base, with 14 bases between. This chain's CDR3 is CASSRRGGAQETQYF. The CDR3 DNA follows: TGTGCCAGCAGCCGGAGGGGGGGAGCCCAAGAGACCCAGTACTTC.

The V call is TRBV19, the J call TRBJ2-7, with D perhaps matching TRBD1 (6 bases). The CDR3 length is 15 residues. Looked up from germline, CDR1 is LNHDA and CDR2 is SQIVND (reference sequence). The ends were cut back, 9 bases at V and 0 bases at J, with 18 bases in the middle. The CDR3 reads CASGESGHSSYEQYF. The CDR3, as DNA: TGTGCCAGCGGGGAGTCGGGACACTCCTCCTACGAGCAGTACTTC.

This sequence joins TRBV2 and TRBJ1-4; no definite D call. CDR1 SNHLY and CDR2 FYNNEI come from the germline V gene. The CDR3 covers 14 residues. Trimming pared 4 bases from V and 8 bases from J, leaving 14 bases between. The CDR3 loop is CASSVWRVGEKLFF. CDR3 sequence (DNA): TGTGCCAGCAGTGTTTGGAGGGTAGGGGAAAAACTGTTTTTT.

The V gene is TRBV2, the J gene TRBJ1-1, with D unresolved. The ends were cut back, 4 bases at V and 8 bases at J, with 5 bases in the middle. Germline V lookup: CDR1 SNHLY, CDR2 FYNNEI. CDR3 size: 10 residues. CDR3 protein: CASSVLEAFF. CDR3 coding DNA: TGTGCCAGCAGTGTACTCGAAGCTTTCTTT.

The CDR3 reads CASSFLPAGGQETQYF. The CDR3 coding sequence is TGCGCCAGCAGCTTCCTTCCAGCGGGGGGGCAAGAGACCCAGTACTTC. The chain carries TRBV5-1 and TRBJ2-5; 10 bases are a match to TRBD2. The germline gives CDR1 SGHRS, CDR2 YFSETQ. The CDR3 totals 16 residues. J gave up 2 bases and V 2 bases, and 6 bases lay outside the gene matches.

The CDR3 nucleotides read TGTGCCAGTAGGTCCACAGGGGGAACTAACTATGGCTACACCTTC. It translates to CASRSTGGTNYGYTF. The chain combines TRBV19 with TRBJ1-2, with 8 bases identical to TRBD1. Per the germline V gene, CDR1 is LNHDA and CDR2 is SQIVND (reference sequence). This CDR3 is 15 amino acids long. J was trimmed by 0 bases and V by 6 bases; bases with no gene match: 6.